Below are 10 T cell receptor beta chains sequenced from a single sample in a study of T cells in Graves' hyperthyroidism and ophthalmopathy. Researchers amplified the TCR beta CDR3 regions from RNA transcripts. First-round RT-PCR with HTBI primers amplified the TCR CDR3 region. TCRdb used MiXCR to reprocess the multiplex PCR reads, holding one entry per CDR3 protein. This table holds hundreds of thousands of distinct CDR3 sequences, roughly an eighth found once. Sequencing was performed on blood. These receptors all stem from a middle-aged woman with Graves' ophthalmopathy.

This clonotype was observed at least ten times. This chain links TRBV12-3 or TRBV12-4 with TRBJ2-3; no reliable D call. V lost 7 bases and J lost 2, with 16 bases in between. The CDR3 loop spans 15 amino acids. The CDR3 region has the DNA TGTGCCAGCACCCTGGGGTTAGGCAACACAGATACGCAGTATTTT. This gives the protein CASTLGLGNTDTQYF.

This clonotype showed up just a few times. The chain is built from TRBV9 and TRBJ1-1; TRBD1 is a possible D gene (5 bases). Per the germline V gene, CDR1 is SGDLS and CDR2 is YYNGEE. Deletions cut 0 bases from V and 5 bases from J, with 11 bases between. CDR3 length: 14 amino acids. In nucleotides, the CDR3 is TGTGCCAGCAGCGTAGCTCAGGAGGGGACTGAAGCTTTCTTT. Amino acids: CASSVAQEGTEAFF.

This clonotype has only a few counts. The chain carries TRBV19 and TRBJ2-7, with D unclear. The CDR3 has 11 residues. V lost 10 bases and J lost 4, with 11 bases in between. CDR1 is LNHDA and CDR2 is SQIVND in the germline V gene (reference sequence). CDR3 amino acids: CATRIGYEQYF. DNA of the CDR3: TGTGCCACTCGGATAGGATACGAGCAGTACTTC. Drawing the rest from reference TRBV19 and TRBJ2-7, the complete variable domain is DGGITQSPKYLFRKEGQNVTLSCEQNLNHDAMYWYRQDPGQGLRLIYYSQIVNDFQKGDIAEGYSVSREKKESFPLTVTSAQKNPTAFYLCATRIGYEQYFGPGTRLTVT.

This CDR3 is CASSRGTLGTEAFF. In DNA, the CDR3 is TGCGCCAGCAGCAGGGGGACCTTAGGGACTGAAGCTTTCTTT. This rearrangement joins TRBV4-1 to TRBJ1-1; possible D gene TRBD1, 6 bases. Trimming removed 5 bases from V and 5 bases from J, with 15 bases in between. CDR3 size: 14 residues. Looked up from germline, CDR1 is MGHRA and CDR2 is YSYEKL.

The table lists this clonotype with many counts. The V and J genes are TRBV28 and TRBJ2-5; 13 bases agree with TRBD2. V trimming: 5 bases; J trimming: 5 bases; junction bases outside the gene matches: 5. Germline CDR1 reads MDHEN; CDR2 reads SYDVKM. The length of the CDR3 is 15 residues. The DNA of the CDR3 is TGTGCCAGCAGTCTTGGACTAGCGGGAGCCGAGACCCAGTACTTC. It encodes CASSLGLAGAETQYF. The full variable domain, in which reference TRBV28 and TRBJ2-5 provide the parts outside the CDR3, is DVKVTQSSRYLVKRTGEKVFLECVQDMDHENMFWYRQDPGLGLRLIYFSYDVKMKEKGDIPEGYSVSREKKERFSLILESASTNQTSMYLCASSLGLAGAETQYFGPGTRLLVL.

This clonotype has only a few counts. The J gene is TRBJ1-2, the V gene TRBV20-1, with D possibly being TRBD1 (5 bases). Trimming stripped 5 bases from V and 4 bases from J, with 11 bases between. Germline-derived CDR1 and CDR2 are DFQATT and SNEGSKA (reference sequence). CDR3 length: 12 residues. CDR3 DNA: TGCAGTGCTCCGGGGGGGATCTATGGCTACACCTTC. Protein sequence: CSAPGGIYGYTF.

This clonotype has more than one count but fewer than ten. CDR3 sequence reads: CASSVEPLQETQYF. The DNA for the CDR3 is TGCGCCAGCTCGGTGGAGCCACTTCAAGAGACCCAGTACTTC. The chain couples TRBV5-1 to TRBJ2-5, with no clear D. With 7 bases removed from V and 2 bases from J, the gap between germline ends came to 15 bases. The CDR3 is made up of 14 amino acids. The germline CDR1 and CDR2 sequences are SGHRS and YFSETQ. The variable domain in full, with the rest retrieved from reference TRBV5-1 and TRBJ2-5, is KAGVTQTPRYLIKTRGQQVTLSCSPISGHRSVSWYQQTPGQGLQFLFEYFSETQRNKGNFPGRFSGRQFSNSRSEMNVSTLELGDSALYLCASSVEPLQETQYFGPGTRLLVL.

Ten or more counts support this clonotype. This chain uses TRBV29-1 with TRBJ1-1, with D possibly TRBD1 on 6 matching bases. V lost 4 bases and J 4 bases, leaving 16 bases between the germline ends. Germline assignment: CDR1 SQVTM and CDR2 ANQGSEA. This CDR3 spans 14 amino acids. CDR3 nucleotides: TGCAGCGTTGGGAGGGAGGGGGTGAGCACTGAAGCTTTCTTT. Amino acids: CSVGREGVSTEAFF.

This clonotype was observed a few times. The V call is TRBV6-1, the J call TRBJ1-2; tentatively, D is TRBD1 (5 bases). This CDR3 is 11 amino acids long. Trimming left V 8 bases short and J 9 bases short, with 13 bases between. CDR1 is MNHNS, CDR2 SASEGT, per germline. The CDR3 reads CASLSGLSYTF. In DNA, the CDR3 is TGTGCCAGCCTCTCGGGACTAAGCTACACCTTC.

This clonotype was counted many times. This chain links TRBV12-3 or TRBV12-4 with TRBJ1-2; D gene uncertain. The CDR3 contains 14 residues. V dropped 10 bases and J dropped 7 bases, with 22 bases sitting between them. The CDR3 spells CATNSLLSFSGYTF. The DNA for the CDR3 is TGTGCCACCAACAGTTTACTATCATTTAGTGGCTACACCTTC.